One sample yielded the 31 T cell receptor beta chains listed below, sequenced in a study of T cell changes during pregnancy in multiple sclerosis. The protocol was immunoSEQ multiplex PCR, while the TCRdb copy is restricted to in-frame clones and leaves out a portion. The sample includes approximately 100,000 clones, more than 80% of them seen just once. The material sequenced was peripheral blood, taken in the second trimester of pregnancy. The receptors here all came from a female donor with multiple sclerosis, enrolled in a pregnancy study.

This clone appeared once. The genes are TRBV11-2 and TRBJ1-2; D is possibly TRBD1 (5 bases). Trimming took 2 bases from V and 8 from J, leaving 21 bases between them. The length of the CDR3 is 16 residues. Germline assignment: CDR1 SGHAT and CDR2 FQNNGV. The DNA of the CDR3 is TGTGCCAGCAGCTTAAGTCGGGGAGGAGGGGTTCACGGCTACACCTTC. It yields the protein CASSLSRGGGVHGYTF.

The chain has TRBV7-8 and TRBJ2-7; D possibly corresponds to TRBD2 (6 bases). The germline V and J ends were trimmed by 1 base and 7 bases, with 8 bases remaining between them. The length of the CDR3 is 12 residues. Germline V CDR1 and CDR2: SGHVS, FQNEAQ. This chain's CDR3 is CASSLVRGEQYF. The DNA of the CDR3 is TGTGCCAGCAGCTTAGTCCGGGGGGAGCAGTACTTC.

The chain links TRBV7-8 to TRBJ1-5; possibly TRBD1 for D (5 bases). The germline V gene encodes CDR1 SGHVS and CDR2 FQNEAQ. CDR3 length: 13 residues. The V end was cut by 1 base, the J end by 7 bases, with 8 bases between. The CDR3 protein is CASSLDQGQPQHF. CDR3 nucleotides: TGTGCCAGCAGCTTAGATCAGGGCCAGCCCCAGCATTTT. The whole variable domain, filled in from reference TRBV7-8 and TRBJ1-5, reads GAGVSQSPRYKVAKRGQDVALRCDPISGHVSLFWYQQALGQGPEFLTYFQNEAQLDKSGLPSDRFFAERPEGSVSTLKIQRTQQEDSAVYLCASSLDQGQPQHFGDGTRLSIL.

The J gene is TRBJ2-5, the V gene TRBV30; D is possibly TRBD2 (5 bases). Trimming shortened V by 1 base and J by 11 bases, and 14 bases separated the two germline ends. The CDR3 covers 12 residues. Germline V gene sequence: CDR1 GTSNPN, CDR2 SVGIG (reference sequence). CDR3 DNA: TGTGCCTGGAGTGGGGCCGCGGAGGAGCAGTACTTC. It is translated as CAWSGAAEEQYF.

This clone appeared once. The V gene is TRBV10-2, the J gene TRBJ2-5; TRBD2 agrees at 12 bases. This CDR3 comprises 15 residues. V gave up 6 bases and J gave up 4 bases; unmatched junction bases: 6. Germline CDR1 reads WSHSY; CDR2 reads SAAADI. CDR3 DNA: TGCGCCAGCAGAGGACTAGCGGGGCTTGGAGAGACCCAGTACTTC. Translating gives CASRGLAGLGETQYF.

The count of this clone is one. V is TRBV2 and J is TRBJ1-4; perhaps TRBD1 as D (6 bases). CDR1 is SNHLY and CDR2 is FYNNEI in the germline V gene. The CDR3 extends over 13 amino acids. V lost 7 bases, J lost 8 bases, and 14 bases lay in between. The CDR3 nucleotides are TGTGCCAGCAAGGGGGGGGGAGGAGAAAAACTGTTTTTT. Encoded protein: CASKGGGGEKLFF.

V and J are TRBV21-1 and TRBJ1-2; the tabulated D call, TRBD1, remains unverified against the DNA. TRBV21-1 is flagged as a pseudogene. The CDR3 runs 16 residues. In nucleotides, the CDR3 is TGTGCCAGCAGCGCTCCGGGACCGCACAGGGGCGATGGCTACACCTTC. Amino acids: CASSAPGPHRGDGYTF.

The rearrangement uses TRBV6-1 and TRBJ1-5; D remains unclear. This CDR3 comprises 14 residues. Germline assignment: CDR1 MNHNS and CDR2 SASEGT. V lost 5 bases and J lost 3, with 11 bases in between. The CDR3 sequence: CASSSRQSNQPQHF. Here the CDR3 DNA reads TGTGCCAGCAGTTCCAGACAATCCAATCAGCCCCAGCATTTT.

The CDR3 DNA reads as TGTGCCAGCAGGGGGCGGGGGCGCGAAGGCTACACCTTC. Translation: CASRGRGREGYTF. The genes are TRBV28 and TRBJ1-2, with a tentative D call TRBD1 (6 bases). The germline V gene encodes CDR1 MDHEN and CDR2 SYDVKM. V was pared by 6 bases and J by 8 bases, with 16 bases between. This CDR3 is built from 13 residues.

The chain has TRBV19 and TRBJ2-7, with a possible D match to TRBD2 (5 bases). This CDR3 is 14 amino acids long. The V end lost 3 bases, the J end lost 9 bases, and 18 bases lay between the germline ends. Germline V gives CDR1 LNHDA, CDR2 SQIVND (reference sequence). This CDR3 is CASSIGWGESPQYF. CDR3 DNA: TGTGCCAGTAGTATCGGTTGGGGAGAATCTCCGCAGTACTTC.

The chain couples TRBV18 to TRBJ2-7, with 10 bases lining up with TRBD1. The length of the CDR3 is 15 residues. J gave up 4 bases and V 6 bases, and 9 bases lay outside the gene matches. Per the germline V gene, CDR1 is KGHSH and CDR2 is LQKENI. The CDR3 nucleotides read TGTGCCAGCTCGGCTGCGGGACAGGGGACGTACGAGCAGTACTTC. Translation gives CASSAAGQGTYEQYF.

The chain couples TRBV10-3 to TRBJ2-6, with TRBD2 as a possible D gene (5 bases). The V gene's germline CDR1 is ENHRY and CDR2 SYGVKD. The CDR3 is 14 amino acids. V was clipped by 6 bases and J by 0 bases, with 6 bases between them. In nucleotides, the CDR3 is TGTGCCATCAGGGGGAGCTCTGGGGCCAACGTCCTGACTTTC. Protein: CAIRGSSGANVLTF.

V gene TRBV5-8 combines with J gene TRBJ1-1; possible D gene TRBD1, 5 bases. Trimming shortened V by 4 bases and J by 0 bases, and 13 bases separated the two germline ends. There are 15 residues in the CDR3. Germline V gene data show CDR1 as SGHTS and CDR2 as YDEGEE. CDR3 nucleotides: TGTGCCAGCAGCCTGTCTCTGACAGTGAACACTGAAGCTTTCTTT. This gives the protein CASSLSLTVNTEAFF.

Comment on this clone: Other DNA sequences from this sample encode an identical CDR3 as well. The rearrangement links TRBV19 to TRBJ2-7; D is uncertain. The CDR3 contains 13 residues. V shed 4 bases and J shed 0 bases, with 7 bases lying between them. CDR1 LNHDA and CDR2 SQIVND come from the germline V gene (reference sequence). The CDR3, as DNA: TGTGCCAGTAGTAGACGAGGCTCCTACGAGCAGTACTTC. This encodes CASSRRGSYEQYF.

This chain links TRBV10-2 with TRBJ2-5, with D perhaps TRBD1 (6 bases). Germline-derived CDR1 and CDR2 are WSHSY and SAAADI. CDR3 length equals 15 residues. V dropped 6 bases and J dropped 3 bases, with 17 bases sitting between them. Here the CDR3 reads CASSRRDKTEETQYF. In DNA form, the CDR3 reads TGCGCCAGCAGCCGTCGGGACAAAACTGAAGAGACCCAGTACTTC.

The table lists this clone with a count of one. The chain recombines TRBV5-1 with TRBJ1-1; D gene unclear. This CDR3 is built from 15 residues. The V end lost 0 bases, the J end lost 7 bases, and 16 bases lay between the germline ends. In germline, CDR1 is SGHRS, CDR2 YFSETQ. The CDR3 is CASSLGSGLMGEAFF. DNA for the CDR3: TGCGCCAGCAGCTTGGGCTCGGGGTTAATGGGTGAAGCTTTCTTT.

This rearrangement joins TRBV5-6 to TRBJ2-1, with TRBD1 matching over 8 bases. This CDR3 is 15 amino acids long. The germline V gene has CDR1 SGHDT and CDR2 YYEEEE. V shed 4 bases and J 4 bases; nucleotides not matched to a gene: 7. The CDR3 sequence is CASSRSTGDYNEQFF. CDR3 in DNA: TGTGCCAGCAGCCGCTCGACAGGGGATTACAATGAGCAGTTCTTC.

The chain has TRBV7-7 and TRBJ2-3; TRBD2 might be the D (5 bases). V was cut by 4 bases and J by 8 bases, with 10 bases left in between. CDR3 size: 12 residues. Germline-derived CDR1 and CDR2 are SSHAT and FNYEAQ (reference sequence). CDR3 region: CASSSPGSTQYF. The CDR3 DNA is TGTGCCAGCAGCTCGCCGGGATCTACGCAGTATTTT. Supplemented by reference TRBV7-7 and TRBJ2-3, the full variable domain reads GAGVSQSPRYKVTKRGQDVTLRCDPISSHATLYWYQQALGQGPEFLTYFNYEAQPDKSGLPSDRFSAERPEGSISTLTIQRTEQRDSAMYRCASSSPGSTQYFGPGTRLTVL.

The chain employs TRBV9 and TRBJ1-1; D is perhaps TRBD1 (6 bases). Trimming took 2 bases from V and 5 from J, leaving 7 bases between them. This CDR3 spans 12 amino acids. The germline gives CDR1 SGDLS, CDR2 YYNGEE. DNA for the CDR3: TGTGCCAGCAGCGTTGGACAGACTGAAGCTTTCTTT. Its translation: CASSVGQTEAFF.

CDR3 nucleotides: TGTGCCAGCAGCTTAGAGGGTAGGGGGCGAGACACTGAAGCTTTCTTT. As protein: CASSLEGRGRDTEAFF. J is TRBJ1-1 and V is TRBV7-9, with 7 positions matching TRBD1. The CDR3 extends over 16 amino acids. J was trimmed by 3 bases and V by 1 base; bases with no gene match: 8. The V gene's germline CDR1 is SEHNR and CDR2 FQNEAQ (reference sequence). The whole variable domain, filled in from reference TRBV7-9 and TRBJ1-1, reads DTGVSQNPRHKITKRGQNVTFRCDPISEHNRLYWYRQTLGQGPEFLTYFQNEAQLEKSRLLSDRFSAERPKGSFSTLEIQRTEQGDSAMYLCASSLEGRGRDTEAFFGQGTRLTVV.

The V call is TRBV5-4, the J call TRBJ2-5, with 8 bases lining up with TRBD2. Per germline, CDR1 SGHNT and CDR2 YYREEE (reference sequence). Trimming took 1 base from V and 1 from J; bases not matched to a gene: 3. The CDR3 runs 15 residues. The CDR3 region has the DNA TGTGCCAGCAGCTTGCCAAGCGGGGGCCAAGAGACCCAGTACTTC. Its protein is CASSLPSGGQETQYF. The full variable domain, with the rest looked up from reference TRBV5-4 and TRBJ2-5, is ETGVTQSPTHLIKTRGQQVTLRCSSQSGHNTVSWYQQALGQGPQFIFQYYREEENGRGNFPPRFSGLQFPNYSSELNVNALELDDSALYLCASSLPSGGQETQYFGPGTRLLVL.

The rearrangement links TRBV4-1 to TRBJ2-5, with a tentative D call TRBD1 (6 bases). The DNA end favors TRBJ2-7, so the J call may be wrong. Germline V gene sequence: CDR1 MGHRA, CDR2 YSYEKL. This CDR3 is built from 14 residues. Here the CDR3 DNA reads TGCGCCAGCAGCCAAGGAAGACAGGCCTACGAGCAGTACTTC. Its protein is CASSQGRQAYEQYF.

The CDR3, as DNA: TGTGCCCTGGCCCGGCAGGACAGTGGAGGCTACACCTTC. This translates into CALARQDSGGYTF. This chain connects TRBV30 to TRBJ1-2, with D perhaps matching TRBD1 (6 bases). CDR1 and CDR2 (germline): GTSNPN, SVGIG (reference sequence). V lost 8 bases and J lost 8, with 21 bases in between. The CDR3 is made up of 13 amino acids.

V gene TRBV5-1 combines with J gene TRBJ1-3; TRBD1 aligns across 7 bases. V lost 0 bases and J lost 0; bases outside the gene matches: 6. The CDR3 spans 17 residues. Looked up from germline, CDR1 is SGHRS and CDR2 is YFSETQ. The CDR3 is CASSLEPGGHSGNTIYF. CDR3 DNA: TGCGCCAGCAGCTTGGAACCAGGGGGACACTCTGGAAACACCATATATTTT.

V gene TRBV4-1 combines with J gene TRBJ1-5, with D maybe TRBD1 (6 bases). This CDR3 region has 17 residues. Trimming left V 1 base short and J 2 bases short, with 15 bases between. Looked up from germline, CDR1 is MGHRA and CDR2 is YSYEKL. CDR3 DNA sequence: TGCGCCAGCAGCCAAGTTACTCCGGGGGGCGGCAATCAGCCCCAGCATTTT. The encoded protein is CASSQVTPGGGNQPQHF.

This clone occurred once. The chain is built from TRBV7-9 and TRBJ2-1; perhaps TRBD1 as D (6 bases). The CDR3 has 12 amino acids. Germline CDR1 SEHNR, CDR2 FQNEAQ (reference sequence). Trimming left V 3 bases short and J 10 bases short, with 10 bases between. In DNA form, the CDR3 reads TGTGCCAGCAGCTTCCCCCAGGGGGAGCAGTTCTTC. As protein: CASSFPQGEQFF.

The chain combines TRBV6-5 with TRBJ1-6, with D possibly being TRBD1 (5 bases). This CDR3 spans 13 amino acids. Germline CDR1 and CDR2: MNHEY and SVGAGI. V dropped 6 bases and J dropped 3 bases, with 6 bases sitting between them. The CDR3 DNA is TGTGCCAGCAGAAGGGGCTATAATTCACCCCTCCACTTT. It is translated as CASRRGYNSPLHF.

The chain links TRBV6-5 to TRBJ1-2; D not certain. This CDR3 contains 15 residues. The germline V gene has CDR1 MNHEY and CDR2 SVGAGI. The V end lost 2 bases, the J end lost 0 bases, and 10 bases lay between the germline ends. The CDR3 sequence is CASSYIGQANYGYTF. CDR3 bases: TGTGCCAGCAGTTACATCGGTCAAGCTAACTATGGCTACACCTTC.

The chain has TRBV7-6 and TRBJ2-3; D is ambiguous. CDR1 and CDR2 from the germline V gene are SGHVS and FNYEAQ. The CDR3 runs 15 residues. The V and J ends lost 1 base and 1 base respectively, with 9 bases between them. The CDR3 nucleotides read TGTGCCAGCAGCTTAGGGGCTTGGGGCACAGATACGCAGTATTTT. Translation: CASSLGAWGTDTQYF.

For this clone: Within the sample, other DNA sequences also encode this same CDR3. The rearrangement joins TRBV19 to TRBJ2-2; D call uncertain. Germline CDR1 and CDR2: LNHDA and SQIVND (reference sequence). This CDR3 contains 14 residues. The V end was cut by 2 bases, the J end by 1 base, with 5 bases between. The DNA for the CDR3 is TGTGCCAGTAGTATATCGGGGAACACCGGGGAGCTGTTTTTT. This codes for CASSISGNTGELFF. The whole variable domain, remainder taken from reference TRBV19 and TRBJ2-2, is DGGITQSPKYLFRKEGQNVTLSCEQNLNHDAMYWYRQDPGQGLRLIYYSQIVNDFQKGDIAEGYSVSREKKESFPLTVTSAQKNPTAFYLCASSISGNTGELFFGEGSRLTVL.

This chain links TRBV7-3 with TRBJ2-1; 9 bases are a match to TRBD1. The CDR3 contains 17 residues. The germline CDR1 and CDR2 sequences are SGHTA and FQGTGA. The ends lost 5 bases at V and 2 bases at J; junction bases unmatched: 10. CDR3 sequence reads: CASSPNRGHAAYNEQFF. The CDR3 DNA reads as TGTGCCAGCAGCCCCAACAGGGGGCATGCAGCCTACAATGAGCAGTTCTTC.